The T cell receptor beta chain under discussion was sequenced for a study of blood T cell repertoires in COVID-19. For the study at large: The origin of the acute and convalescent COVID-19 samples was the United States, Italy and Spain.

Data came from immunoSEQ multiplex PCR; TCRdb stores just in-frame clones and leaves some out. The sample holds about 250,000 clones; 85% to 90% are singletons and the top ten take around 15%. Per germline, CDR1 SNHLY and CDR2 FYNNEI. The CDR3 extends over 15 amino acids. J was trimmed by 3 bases and V by 3 bases; bases with no gene match: 6. Categorization into cohorts depended on clinical history that participants reported. Donors of Cohort 3 who recovered were those that had two negative PCRs, clearance, or symptom resolution. The chain recombines TRBV2 with TRBJ2-3; 7 nucleotides line up with TRBD1. Sequences were obtained from PBMCs or T cells enriched from blood (not recorded which). This TCR was recovered from a young man who had recovered from COVID-19. CDR3 nucleotide sequence: TGTGCCAGCAGTGACCCGACAGGGAGAACAGATACGCAGTATTTT. It codes for CASSDPTGRTDTQYF.